The 4 T cell receptor beta chains given below trace back to one sample, sequenced in a study of CD8 T cells in Susac syndrome. cDNA came from roughly 0.47 to 1 ug RNA primed by random hexamers. From the immunoSEQ multiplex PCR reads, TCRdb called clonotypes with MiXCR, one entry per CDR3 protein. The data hold 400,000 or so distinct CDR3 sequences, with approximately 85% observed a single time. The sample taken for sequencing was CD8+ T cells from PBMCs. Every receptor here comes from a human donor with multiple sclerosis.

This chain uses TRBV6-1 with TRBJ1-1; no clear D gene. V dropped 0 bases and J dropped 4 bases, with 12 bases sitting between them. This CDR3 has 15 residues. Germline V gene lookup returns CDR1 MNHNS and CDR2 SASEGT. In DNA, the CDR3 is TGTGCCAGCAGTGAAGCACCGCACGGAGGCACTGAAGCTTTCTTT. Translated, it gives CASSEAPHGGTEAFF.

The chain joins TRBV19 to TRBJ2-1; 11 positions match TRBD2. CDR1 is LNHDA and CDR2 is SQIVND in the germline V gene (reference sequence). The length of the CDR3 is 17 residues. V shed 7 bases, J shed 3 bases, and the junction held 11 bases outside the gene matches. The CDR3 region has the DNA TGTGCCAGTAATGTCGGTAGCGGGGGGGACGACTACAATGAGCAGTTCTTC. It is translated as CASNVGSGGDDYNEQFF.

The CDR3 DNA is TGTGCCAGCAGGAAGGGACTTACAACTGAGGGCTACACCTTC. Translating it yields CASRKGLTTEGYTF. This sequence joins TRBV28 and TRBJ1-2; tentatively, D is TRBD1 (5 bases). The germline gives CDR1 MDHEN, CDR2 SYDVKM. Between the trimmed V and J ends, which lost 6 bases and 8 bases, there was a span of 19 bases. The CDR3 contains 14 residues.

The gene calls are TRBV20-1 and TRBJ2-3, with 13 bases fitting TRBD2. The CDR3 covers 20 residues. In germline, CDR1 is DFQATT, CDR2 SNEGSKA (reference sequence). Germline trimming cut 6 bases from V and 2 bases from J; bases unmatched to any gene: 20. The DNA for the CDR3 is TGCAGTGCCCCAGACCTAAGAACGGGGACTAGCGGGAAGAACACAGATACGCAGTATTTT. It translates to CSAPDLRTGTSGKNTDTQYF.